Below, one TCR beta chain is given with its context. Its target is unknown. This entry is derived from a study of T cell repertoires in cytomegalovirus infection. General observations from the study: The ex vivo response was dominated by HLA-C-restricted CMV-specific TCR beta clonotypes.

Each CDR3 protein gets one entry after TCRdb re-called the reads with MiXCR. The top ten clones hold around 43% of a sample with 250,000 to 300,000 distinct CDR3 sequences, approximately 15% of them seen once. The sample taken for sequencing was CD8+ T cells from PBMCs. This receptor was obtained from a human donor in good health (CMV status not recorded). Some clones in this sample may be carry-over from other donors' samples.

CDR3 bases: TGTGCCAGCAGCTTAAGGGGGACTACTACCGGGGAGCTGTTTTTT. Amino acid sequence: CASSLRGTTTGELFF. The gene calls are TRBV7-8 and TRBJ2-2, with D possibly being TRBD2 (7 bases). This CDR3 has 15 residues. Germline CDR1 and CDR2: SGHVS and FQNEAQ. V lost 2 bases and J lost 5, with 12 bases in between.